A selection of T cell receptor beta chains follows, all from one sample in a study of shared clonotypes between healthy human individuals. This table comes from immunoSEQ multiplex PCR, and its TCRdb copy is limited to in-frame clones, with some not included. Of about 2 million clones in the sample, roughly 94% are singletons; the top ten hold 0.13%. Sequencing input: naive CD4+ T cells sorted from blood. These receptors were collected from a young man in good health. Each CDR3 is given with its conserved first and last residue. A D gene is named only where the DNA matches it firmly. Size is stated for part of the rows, as once, few or many counts, or as a class when the clone is expanded.

j_call: TRBJ2-3; d_call: -; v_call: TRBV7-3; clone_size: -; cdr3_aa: CASSLSSKDTQYF; cdr3_nt: TGTGCCAGCAGCTTAAGTTCGAAGGATACGCAGTATTTT
j_call: TRBJ1-1; d_call: -; v_call: TRBV6-6; clone_size: -; cdr3_aa: CASSRHYGGTEAFF; cdr3_nt: TGTGCCAGCAGTCGCCATTATGGGGGCACTGAAGCTTTCTTT
j_call: TRBJ1-4; d_call: -; v_call: TRBV6-1; clone_size: -; cdr3_aa: CASSPRATNEKLFF; cdr3_nt: TGTGCCAGCAGCCCCAGAGCAACTAATGAAAAACTGTTTTTT
j_call: TRBJ2-1; d_call: TRBD1; v_call: TRBV7-9; clone_size: -; cdr3_aa: CASNTGRTGQLGSYNEQFF; cdr3_nt: TGTGCCAGCAATACCGGTCGGACGGGACAGCTCGGCTCCTACAATGAGCAGTTCTTC
j_call: TRBJ2-1; d_call: -; v_call: TRBV18; clone_size: -; cdr3_aa: CAMSGRQANEQFF; cdr3_nt: TGTGCCATGTCGGGACGCCAAGCGAATGAGCAGTTCTTC
j_call: TRBJ1-6; d_call: -; v_call: TRBV19; clone_size: -; cdr3_aa: CASSPGRYNSPLHF; cdr3_nt: TGTGCCAGTAGTCCCGGACGCTATAATTCACCCCTCCACTTT
j_call: TRBJ2-3; d_call: -; v_call: TRBV6-1; clone_size: -; cdr3_aa: CASSEGRGYDTQYF; cdr3_nt: TGTGCCAGCAGTGAAGGAAGGGGTTATGATACGCAGTATTTT
j_call: TRBJ2-5; d_call: -; v_call: TRBV7-2; clone_size: once; cdr3_aa: CASSRDRRETQYF; cdr3_nt: TGTGCCAGCAGCAGAGACAGAAGGGAGACCCAGTACTTC
j_call: TRBJ2-1; d_call: TRBD1; v_call: TRBV5-1; clone_size: -; cdr3_aa: CASSYNQGQARINEQFF; cdr3_nt: TGCGCCAGCAGCTATAACCAAGGACAGGCCCGAATCAATGAGCAGTTCTTC
j_call: TRBJ2-3; d_call: TRBD2; v_call: TRBV5-6; clone_size: -; cdr3_aa: CASSGGGPGTDTQYF; cdr3_nt: TGTGCCAGCAGCGGGGGAGGGCCCGGCACAGATACGCAGTATTTT
j_call: TRBJ1-4; d_call: -; v_call: TRBV29-1; clone_size: once; cdr3_aa: CSVAPLPGSEKLFF; cdr3_nt: TGCAGCGTTGCCCCTCTACCGGGGAGTGAAAAACTGTTTTTT
j_call: TRBJ1-3; d_call: -; v_call: TRBV7-9; clone_size: once; cdr3_aa: CASSLEGGSGNTIYF; cdr3_nt: TGTGCCAGCAGCTTAGAGGGGGGCTCTGGAAACACCATATATTTT
j_call: TRBJ1-2; d_call: TRBD1; v_call: TRBV5-6; clone_size: once; cdr3_aa: CASSLFWTGNDYGYTF; cdr3_nt: TGTGCCAGCAGCTTGTTTTGGACAGGAAACGACTATGGCTACACCTTC
j_call: TRBJ2-5; d_call: TRBD1; v_call: TRBV4-1; clone_size: -; cdr3_aa: CASSQGQTGGQETQYF; cdr3_nt: TGCGCCAGCAGCCAGGGGCAGACAGGGGGACAAGAGACCCAGTACTTC
j_call: TRBJ2-7; d_call: -; v_call: TRBV7-8; clone_size: -; cdr3_aa: CASSLGSGRFYEQYF; cdr3_nt: TGTGCCAGCAGCTTAGGCTCAGGGAGGTTCTACGAGCAGTACTTC
j_call: TRBJ2-5; d_call: -; v_call: TRBV29-1; clone_size: once; cdr3_aa: CSVETGGGLETQYF; cdr3_nt: TGCAGCGTTGAAACGGGTGGGGGACTAGAGACCCAGTACTTC
j_call: TRBJ2-3; d_call: TRBD2; v_call: TRBV10-2; clone_size: -; cdr3_aa: CASSESSGRANTQYF; cdr3_nt: TGCGCCAGCAGTGAGAGTAGCGGGAGGGCCAATACGCAGTATTTT
j_call: TRBJ1-1; d_call: -; v_call: TRBV10-1; clone_size: -; cdr3_aa: CASSESLGVNTEAFF; cdr3_nt: TGCGCCAGCAGTGAGTCGTTGGGGGTCAATACTGAAGCTTTCTTT
j_call: TRBJ2-7; d_call: TRBD1; v_call: TRBV27; clone_size: -; cdr3_aa: CASTRTGLPYEQYF; cdr3_nt: TGTGCCAGCACCCGGACAGGACTCCCCTACGAGCAGTACTTC
j_call: TRBJ1-5; d_call: -; v_call: TRBV29-1; clone_size: -; cdr3_aa: CSEAREPSWKQPQHF; cdr3_nt: TGCAGCGAGGCCAGGGAACCCTCTTGGAAGCAGCCCCAGCATTTT
j_call: TRBJ2-1; d_call: TRBD1; v_call: TRBV2; clone_size: -; cdr3_aa: CASSRQGAGNEQFF; cdr3_nt: TGTGCCAGCAGTCGACAGGGGGCGGGCAATGAGCAGTTCTTC
j_call: TRBJ2-1; d_call: TRBD2; v_call: TRBV6-4; clone_size: -; cdr3_aa: CASSVASGRDNEQFF; cdr3_nt: TGTGCCAGCAGTGTTGCTAGCGGGCGGGACAATGAGCAGTTCTTC
j_call: TRBJ2-7; d_call: TRBD2; v_call: TRBV5-1; clone_size: -; cdr3_aa: CASSTASGAYEQYF; cdr3_nt: TGCGCCAGCAGCACTGCTAGCGGTGCCTACGAGCAGTACTTC
j_call: TRBJ1-5; d_call: TRBD1; v_call: TRBV19; clone_size: once; cdr3_aa: CASSIPGQGGTGHQPQHF; cdr3_nt: TGTGCCAGTAGTATTCCGGGACAGGGGGGGACTGGTCATCAGCCCCAGCATTTT
j_call: TRBJ1-5; d_call: -; v_call: TRBV6-1; clone_size: -; cdr3_aa: CASRESNQPQHF; cdr3_nt: TGTGCCAGCAGGGAGAGCAATCAGCCCCAGCATTTT
j_call: TRBJ1-1; d_call: TRBD1; v_call: TRBV11-2; clone_size: -; cdr3_aa: CASSLVRGRGWTEAFF; cdr3_nt: TGTGCCAGCAGCTTAGTAAGGGGCAGGGGGTGGACTGAAGCTTTCTTT
j_call: TRBJ2-2; d_call: -; v_call: TRBV14; clone_size: -; cdr3_aa: CASRNEGNTGELFF; cdr3_nt: TGTGCCAGCAGGAATGAGGGAAACACCGGGGAGCTGTTTTTT
j_call: TRBJ2-7; d_call: -; v_call: TRBV30; clone_size: -; cdr3_aa: CAWSAGEGYEQYF; cdr3_nt: TGTGCCTGGAGCGCAGGGGAAGGCTACGAGCAGTACTTC
j_call: TRBJ2-7; d_call: TRBD2; v_call: TRBV5-1; clone_size: -; cdr3_aa: CASSSYLATSGGYHSYEQYF; cdr3_nt: TGCGCCAGCAGCTCATATTTAGCGACTAGCGGGGGGTACCACTCCTACGAGCAGTACTTC
j_call: TRBJ2-5; d_call: -; v_call: TRBV5-1; clone_size: -; cdr3_aa: CASSLEGIGSAQTQYF; cdr3_nt: TGCGCCAGCAGCCTCGAAGGCATCGGTAGCGCCCAGACCCAGTACTTC
j_call: TRBJ2-7; d_call: -; v_call: TRBV30; clone_size: -; cdr3_aa: CAWSVGKYEQYF; cdr3_nt: TGTGCCTGGAGTGTAGGGAAATACGAGCAGTACTTC
j_call: TRBJ2-7; d_call: -; v_call: TRBV5-1; clone_size: -; cdr3_aa: CASSLQSSSYEQYF; cdr3_nt: TGCGCCAGCAGTCTCCAGTCCAGCTCCTACGAGCAGTACTTC
j_call: TRBJ1-1; d_call: -; v_call: TRBV18; clone_size: -; cdr3_aa: CASSPQGSTEAFF; cdr3_nt: TGTGCCAGCTCACCACAGGGCTCCACTGAAGCTTTCTTT
j_call: TRBJ2-7; d_call: -; v_call: TRBV30; clone_size: -; cdr3_aa: CAWNPPPRGYEQYF; cdr3_nt: TGTGCCTGGAACCCCCCTCCTAGGGGCTACGAGCAGTACTTC
j_call: TRBJ1-6; d_call: -; v_call: TRBV5-4; clone_size: -; cdr3_aa: CASSLGQNYNSPLHF; cdr3_nt: TGTGCCAGCAGCTTGGGACAGAACTATAATTCACCCCTCCACTTT
j_call: TRBJ2-2; d_call: -; v_call: TRBV19; clone_size: -; cdr3_aa: CASSIGAQVLTGELFF; cdr3_nt: TGTGCCAGTAGTATAGGGGCGCAGGTCCTCACCGGGGAGCTGTTTTTT
j_call: TRBJ1-2; d_call: TRBD1; v_call: TRBV5-1; clone_size: -; cdr3_aa: CASSWGQGAGYGYTF; cdr3_nt: TGCGCCAGCAGCTGGGGGCAGGGGGCCGGCTATGGCTACACCTTC
j_call: TRBJ2-3; d_call: TRBD2; v_call: TRBV2; clone_size: -; cdr3_aa: CASSGTSGNTDTQYF; cdr3_nt: TGTGCCAGCAGTGGGACTAGCGGGAACACAGATACGCAGTATTTT
j_call: TRBJ1-6; d_call: -; v_call: TRBV5-1; clone_size: -; cdr3_aa: CASSQDGMGYNSPLHF; cdr3_nt: TGCGCCAGCAGCCAAGATGGGATGGGGTATAATTCACCCCTCCACTTT
j_call: TRBJ1-3; d_call: -; v_call: TRBV7-2; clone_size: -; cdr3_aa: CASSLGGGPGNTIYF; cdr3_nt: TGTGCCAGCAGCTTAGGAGGTGGGCCGGGAAACACCATATATTTT